This T cell receptor (beta chain) comes out of a study of technical replicates of blood from a few donors. Profiling relied on immunoSEQ multiplex PCR, and the TCRdb table lists in-frame clones only, not all of them. The table records under 90,000 clones, roughly 90% of them present only once. This clone was seen a single time. V dropped 2 bases and J dropped 5 bases, with 19 bases sitting between them. Germline values: CDR1 WNHNN, CDR2 SYGVQD (reference sequence). The CDR3 length is 17 residues. This chain connects TRBV10-1 to TRBJ2-1; the D gene is possibly TRBD2 (6 bases). This clonotype was sampled from a human donor in good health. Sequenced material: T cells isolated from PBMCs. The CDR3 here is CASSEISLSGRDNEQFF. The CDR3 DNA reads TGCGCCAGCAGTGAGATCTCTCTTAGCGGCCGCGACAATGAGCAGTTCTTC.